Listed below are T cell receptor beta chains from one sample, sequenced in a study of blood T cell repertoires in COVID-19. Libraries were prepared by immunoSEQ multiplex PCR; TCRdb keeps only in-frame clonotypes and omits some of them. Among 100,000 or so clones listed, roughly 83% were seen once. Sequencing was carried out using peripheral blood. The receptor source for this set is a woman aged 60 to 75 with acute or convalescent COVID-19. Both conserved end residues are trimmed from each CDR3. Fields, in order: V gene, J gene, D gene, CDR3 protein. The D gene is left open where the match is weak.

TRBV3-1/TRBV3-2	TRBJ1-5	-	ASSQGSGVSNQPQH
TRBV4-1	TRBJ2-7	TRBD1	ASSPQQGADEQY
TRBV2	TRBJ2-1	TRBD1	ASSSGTGLHNEQF
TRBV20-1	TRBJ2-1	-	SASSPVAKDNEQF
TRBV27	TRBJ1-1	-	ASSLYRAGRPMNTEAF
TRBV30	TRBJ1-5	-	AWSGGDGQPQH
TRBV5-1	TRBJ2-7	TRBD2	ASSLGTSGYEQY
TRBV7-3	TRBJ2-2	TRBD1	ASSAHRGTGELF
TRBV9	TRBJ1-6	-	ASSPQGLGNSPLH
TRBV19	TRBJ1-1	-	ASSMREKNTEAF
TRBV28	TRBJ1-2	-	ASSFVGEGTTNYGYT
TRBV3-1/TRBV3-2	TRBJ1-1	-	ASSQDHGGGTEAF
TRBV28	TRBJ1-2	-	ASSPPQDYGYT
TRBV9	TRBJ1-2	-	ASSVASGRNYGYT
TRBV5-4	TRBJ1-4	TRBD1	ASSPGQGAEGEKLF
TRBV19	TRBJ1-5	TRBD1	ASTSGGGNQPQH
TRBV6-4	TRBJ2-5	-	ASSVEVGETQY
TRBV28	TRBJ1-2	-	ASRTGGYGYT
TRBV2	TRBJ1-2	TRBD1	ASKAGGKYGYT
TRBV15	TRBJ1-2	-	ATSSTRDIYGYT
TRBV7-9	TRBJ1-1	-	ASSPRGGILMNTEAF
TRBV7-3	TRBJ2-5	TRBD2	ASSLGLAGRGVETQY
TRBV7-8	TRBJ2-7	-	ASSSNIYEQY
TRBV28	TRBJ1-6	-	AIKPISGDSPLH
TRBV7-3	TRBJ2-3	-	ASSAAGAGTDTQY
TRBV28	TRBJ1-2	-	ASKSGDKDLSGYT
TRBV7-2	TRBJ1-2	TRBD1	ASSPPVGQGELNGYT
TRBV28	TRBJ2-7	-	ASSLLYYEQY
TRBV9	TRBJ2-5	TRBD2	ASSVGPAGWETQY
TRBV9	TRBJ1-5	-	ASSVDSGGSQPQH
TRBV7-6	TRBJ1-5	TRBD1	ASSLGQGGDSNQPQH
TRBV19	TRBJ2-5	TRBD1	ASSPGGVEKTQY
TRBV6-2/TRBV6-3	TRBJ1-5	-	ASSKGWGRESSQPQH
TRBV12-3/TRBV12-4	TRBJ1-1	TRBD1	ASRRTGSTEAF
TRBV5-1	TRBJ1-2	-	ASSLDGASGYT
TRBV2	TRBJ1-2	TRBD1	ASSADRVYGYT
TRBV12-3/TRBV12-4	TRBJ2-1	TRBD1	ASRADRDNEQF
TRBV6-4	TRBJ2-3	TRBD2	ASSDLGTDSMGGDTQY
TRBV6-5	TRBJ1-2	-	ASSYVQGANYGYT
TRBV5-1	TRBJ2-5	TRBD2	ASRRASGVEETQY
TRBV4-2	TRBJ2-3	TRBD1	ASSRDRTTDTQY
TRBV27	TRBJ1-4	-	ASRTGLNEKLF
TRBV6-5	TRBJ2-5	-	ASSPSDWSRETQY
TRBV28	TRBJ1-5	-	ASSISFAIQH
TRBV30	TRBJ2-7	-	AWSEGVEVEVQY
TRBV9	TRBJ2-7	TRBD2	ASSVAWSSGGDEQY
TRBV4-1	TRBJ2-1	TRBD2	ASSQLPGLGRNEQF